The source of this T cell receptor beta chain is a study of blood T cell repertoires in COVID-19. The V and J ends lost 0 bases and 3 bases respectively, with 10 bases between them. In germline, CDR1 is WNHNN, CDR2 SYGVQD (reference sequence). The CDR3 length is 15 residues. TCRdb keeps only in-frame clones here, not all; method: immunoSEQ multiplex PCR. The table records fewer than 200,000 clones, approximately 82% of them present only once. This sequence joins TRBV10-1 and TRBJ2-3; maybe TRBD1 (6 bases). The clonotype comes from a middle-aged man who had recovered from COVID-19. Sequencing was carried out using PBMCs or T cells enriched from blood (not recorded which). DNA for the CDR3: TGCGCCAGCAGTGAGTCGAGTACAGGGACAGATACGCAGTATTTT. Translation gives CASSESSTGTDTQYF.